This TCR beta chain was captured by sequencing in a study of T cell responses to AZD1222 COVID-19 vaccine. CDR1 ENHRY and CDR2 SYGVKD come from the germline V gene. V lost 4 bases, J lost 2 bases, and 6 bases stayed unmatched. The length of the CDR3 is 15 residues. The count of this clone is one. Repertoires were generated with immunoSEQ multiplex PCR, while TCRdb's copy carries only in-frame clones and drops some. The table has some 100,000 clones, around nine tenths seen once. The sequenced sample was peripheral blood, obtained on day 0 of AZD1222 vaccination. This chain links TRBV10-3 with TRBJ1-1; 8 bases map to TRBD1. This TCR was recovered from an adult in good health. The CDR3 DNA sequence: TGTGCCATCAGTGGCCGGACAGGGCCCAACACTGAAGCTTTCTTT. Translation gives CAISGRTGPNTEAFF.